This entry features one T cell receptor beta chain sequence. Its specificity is unknown. These data originate in a study of shared clonotypes between healthy human individuals. Findings and caveats of the study: Rarefaction exposed incomplete sorted-subset sequencing despite large depth. Across subsets, estimated richness was generally greater for naive than for memory populations. Among non-shared clonotypes, generation probabilities were lower than among those shared by all four donors.

Replicate PCRs for sorted subsets used approximately 220 ng DNA; this equaled about 30,000 T cell genomes. Clones were sequenced by immunoSEQ multiplex PCR, and TCRdb holds only the in-frame ones, with some missing. The sample has approximately 1.4 million clones, 98% seen once. Material: naive CD4+ T cells sorted from blood. Sample subset: CD45RA+ positively selected. The sequence derives from a man younger than 45 in good health.

The CDR3 coding sequence is TGTGCCAGCAGCTTAAAAGGAGGGGAGACCCAGTACTTC. Its protein product is CASSLKGGETQYF. The V and J genes are TRBV11-3 and TRBJ2-5; maybe TRBD2 (6 bases). Germline CDR1 is SGHNT and CDR2 is YENEEA. Trimming removed 2 bases from V and 5 bases from J, with 9 bases in between. The CDR3 runs 13 residues.